This T cell receptor (beta chain) was documented in a study of shared clonotypes between healthy human individuals. Study-wide findings and caveats: Owing to a small donor count, the genetic and exposure-history diversity represented was limited.

V gave up 5 bases and J gave up 6 bases, with 15 bases separating them. CDR1 and CDR2 from the germline V gene are SGHDT and YYEEEE. This CDR3 is built from 13 residues. Remarks on this clone: Its antigen is unknown.

The authors loaded around 200 ng DNA, 25,000 to 30,000 T cell genomes, into sorted-subset replicate PCRs. Methods used by the authors: Filtering was not the same, since immunoSEQ gave junction-only sequences without quality scores. TCRdb's copy holds only in-frame clones and misses some; the assay was immunoSEQ multiplex PCR. From that table come the V and J calls and clone size; the DNA was used to work out D and trimming. The sample carries hundreds of thousands of clones, around 87% recorded once. What was sequenced was memory CD8+ T cells sorted from blood. Stated subset: CD45RO+ cells pooled with CCR7-negative TemRA cells. The chain carries TRBV5-6 and TRBJ2-7; D possibly corresponds to TRBD2 (7 bases). This TCR came from a man between 18 and 35 years old in good health. The CDR3 reads CASSAWGGSEQYF. The CDR3 nucleotides are TGTGCCAGCAGTGCTTGGGGGGGCTCCGAGCAGTACTTC.